One sample yielded the 2 T cell receptor beta chains listed below, sequenced in a study of cytomegalovirus exposure and HLA in healthy donors. PCR employed 60 Vbeta and 13 Jbeta primers. Only in-frame clones appear in the TCRdb table, and some are missing; sequencing was by immunoSEQ multiplex PCR. The table includes 95,000 to 100,000 clones, over 60% detected once. The specimen was PBMCs. These TCRs come from a female donor in good health and CMV-seronegative.

This chain joins TRBV5-1 and TRBJ1-2, with no clear D. The germline CDR1 and CDR2 sequences are SGHRS and YFSETQ. V was shortened by 0 bases and J by 4 bases, with 16 bases between the two germline ends. The CDR3 sequence is 16 residues long. The CDR3, as DNA: TGCGCCAGCAGCTTGGAGCTTGGGCAGAGCTCCTATGGCTACACCTTC. Translation gives CASSLELGQSSYGYTF.

The gene calls are TRBV7-9 and TRBJ2-7; D might be TRBD2 (6 bases). From germline, CDR1 is SEHNR and CDR2 FQNEAQ (reference sequence). The CDR3 has 13 residues. Trimming stripped 7 bases from V and 0 bases from J, with 10 bases between. The CDR3: CASTGGSSYEQYF. CDR3 coding DNA: TGTGCCAGCACTGGGGGGTCCTCCTACGAGCAGTACTTC.